This TCR beta chain was retrieved from a study of CD4 T cells in relation to SARS-CoV-2 and coronaviruses. Findings and limits, study-wide: Memory recall responses, not primary responses primed in culture, are what the assay detects.

Details on this clone: What it recognizes is unknown.

Germline lookup yields CDR1 KGHSH and CDR2 LQKENI. This CDR3 has 16 residues. Trimming pared 2 bases from V and 0 bases from J, leaving 13 bases between. Sequencing used immunoSEQ multiplex PCR; TCRdb keeps in-frame clones, though not all of them. The table has around 31,000 clones, around three quarters seen once; the top ten hold around 3.7%. Sequenced material: memory CD4+ T cells from PBMCs, cultured in vitro. This TCR was recovered from an adult with COVID-19. The chain links TRBV18 to TRBJ1-1; no clear D gene. CDR3 sequence reads: CASSPEAGRMNTEAFF. In DNA form, the CDR3 reads TGTGCCAGCTCACCAGAGGCAGGACGGATGAACACTGAAGCTTTCTTT.